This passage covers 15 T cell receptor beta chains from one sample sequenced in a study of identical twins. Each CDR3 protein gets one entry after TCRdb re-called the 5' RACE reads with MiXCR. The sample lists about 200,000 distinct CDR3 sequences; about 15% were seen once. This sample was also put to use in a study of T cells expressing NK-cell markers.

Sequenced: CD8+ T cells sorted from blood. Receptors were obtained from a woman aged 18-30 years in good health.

The CDR3 DNA follows: TGTGCCAGCAGTTTAACACTTGGGAATGAGCAGTTCTTC. Its translation is CASSLTLGNEQFF. J is TRBJ2-1 and V is TRBV12-3 or TRBV12-4, with D hard to call. Trimming removed 2 bases at V and 7 bases at J, with 9 bases between. CDR3 length: 13 residues.

The CDR3 spells CATSTNSYEQYF. The CDR3 nucleotides read TGTGCCACCAGCACTAACTCCTACGAGCAGTACTTC. The V and J genes are TRBV15 and TRBJ2-7; unclear D gene. The V gene lost 4 bases and the J gene lost 0 bases, with 4 bases spanning the gap. The V gene's germline CDR1 is LNHNV and CDR2 YYDKDF (reference sequence). The CDR3 extends over 12 amino acids. The entire variable domain, with the rest obtained from reference TRBV15 and TRBJ2-7, is as follows: DAMVIQNPRYQVTQFGKPVTLSCSQTLNHNVMYWYQQKSSQAPKLLFHYYDKDFNNEADTPDNFQSRRPNTSFCFLDIRSPGLGDTAMYLCATSTNSYEQYFGPGTRLTVT.

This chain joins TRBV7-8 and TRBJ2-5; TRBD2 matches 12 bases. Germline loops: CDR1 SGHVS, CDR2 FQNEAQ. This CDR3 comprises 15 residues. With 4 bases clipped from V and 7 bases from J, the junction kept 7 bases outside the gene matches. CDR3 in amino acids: CASSSTSGSLRTQYF. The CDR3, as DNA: TGTGCCAGCAGCTCGACTAGCGGGAGTTTACGGACCCAGTACTTC.

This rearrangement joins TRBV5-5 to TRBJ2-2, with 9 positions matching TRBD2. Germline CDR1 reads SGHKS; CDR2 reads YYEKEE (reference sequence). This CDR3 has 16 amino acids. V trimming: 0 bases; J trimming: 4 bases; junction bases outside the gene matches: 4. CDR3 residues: CASSLGLAEGTGELFF. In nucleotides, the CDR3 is TGTGCCAGCAGCTTGGGACTAGCGGAGGGCACCGGGGAGCTGTTTTTT. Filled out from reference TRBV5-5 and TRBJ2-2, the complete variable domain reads DAGVTQSPTHLIKTRGQQVTLRCSPISGHKSVSWYQQVLGQGPQFIFQYYEKEERGRGNFPDRFSARQFPNYSSELNVNALLLGDSALYLCASSLGLAEGTGELFFGEGSRLTVL.

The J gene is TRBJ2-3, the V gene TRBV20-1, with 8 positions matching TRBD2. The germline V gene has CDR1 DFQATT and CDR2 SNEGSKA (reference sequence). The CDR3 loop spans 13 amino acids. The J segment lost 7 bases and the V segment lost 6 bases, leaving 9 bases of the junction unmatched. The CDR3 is CSAASGLLNTQYF. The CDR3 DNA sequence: TGCAGTGCGGCTAGCGGGCTTCTTAATACGCAGTATTTT.

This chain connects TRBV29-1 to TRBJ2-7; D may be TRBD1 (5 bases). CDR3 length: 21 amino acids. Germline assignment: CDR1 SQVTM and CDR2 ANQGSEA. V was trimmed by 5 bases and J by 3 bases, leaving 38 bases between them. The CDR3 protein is CSVPTPRSKGSRFLGVYEQYF. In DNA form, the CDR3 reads TGCAGCGTTCCGACCCCGCGATCCAAGGGGTCGAGGTTCCTAGGTGTCTACGAGCAGTACTTC.

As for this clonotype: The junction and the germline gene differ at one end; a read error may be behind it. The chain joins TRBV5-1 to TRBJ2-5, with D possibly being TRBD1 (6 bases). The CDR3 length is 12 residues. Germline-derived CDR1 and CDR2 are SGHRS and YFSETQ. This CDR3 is CASSWVPGHLDF. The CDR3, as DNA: TGCGCCAGCAGCTGGGTTCCGGGACACCTTGACTTC.

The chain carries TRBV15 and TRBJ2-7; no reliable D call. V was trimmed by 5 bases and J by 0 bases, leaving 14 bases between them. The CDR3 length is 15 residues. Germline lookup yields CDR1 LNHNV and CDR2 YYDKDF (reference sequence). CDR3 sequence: CATSGTRMSSYEQYF. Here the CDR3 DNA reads TGTGCCACCAGCGGAACACGGATGAGCTCCTACGAGCAGTACTTC.

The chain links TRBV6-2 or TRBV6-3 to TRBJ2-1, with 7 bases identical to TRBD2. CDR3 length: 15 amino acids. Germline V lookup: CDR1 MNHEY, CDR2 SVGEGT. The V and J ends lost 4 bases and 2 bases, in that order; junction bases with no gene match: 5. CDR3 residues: CASSWEGPTYNEQFF. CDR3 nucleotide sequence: TGTGCCAGCAGTTGGGAGGGACCTACCTACAATGAGCAGTTCTTC.

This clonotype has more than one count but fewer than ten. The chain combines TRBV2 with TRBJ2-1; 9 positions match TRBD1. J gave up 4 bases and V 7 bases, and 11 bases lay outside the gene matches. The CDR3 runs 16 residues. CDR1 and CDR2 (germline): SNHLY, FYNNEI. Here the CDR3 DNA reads TGTGCCAGCATCCCTAAAACCGGGACAGGGTACAATGAGCAGTTCTTC. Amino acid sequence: CASIPKTGTGYNEQFF.

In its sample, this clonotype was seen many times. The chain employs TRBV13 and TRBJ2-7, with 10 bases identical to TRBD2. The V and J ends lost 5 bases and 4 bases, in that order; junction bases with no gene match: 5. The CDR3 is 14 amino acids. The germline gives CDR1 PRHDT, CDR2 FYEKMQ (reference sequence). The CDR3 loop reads CASSLRTSGYEQYF. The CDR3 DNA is TGTGCCAGCAGCCTAAGGACTAGCGGTTACGAGCAGTACTTC.

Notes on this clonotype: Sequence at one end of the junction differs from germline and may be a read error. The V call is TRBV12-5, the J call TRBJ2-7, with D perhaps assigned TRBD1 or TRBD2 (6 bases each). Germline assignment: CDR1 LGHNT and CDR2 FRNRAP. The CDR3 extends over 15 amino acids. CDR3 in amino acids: CANGQHRDSSYEQYF. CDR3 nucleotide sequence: TGTGCTAATGGTCAACACAGGGACTCTTCCTACGAGCAGTACTTC.

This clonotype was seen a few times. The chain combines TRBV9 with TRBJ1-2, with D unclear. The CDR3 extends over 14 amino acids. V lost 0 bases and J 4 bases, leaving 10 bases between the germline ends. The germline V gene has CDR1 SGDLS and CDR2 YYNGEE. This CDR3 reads CASSVGGGTYGYTF. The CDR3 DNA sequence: TGTGCCAGCAGCGTAGGTGGCGGAACCTATGGCTACACCTTC. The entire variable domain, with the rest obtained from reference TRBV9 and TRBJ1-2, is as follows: DSGVTQTPKHLITATGQRVTLRCSPRSGDLSVYWYQQSLDQGLQFLIQYYNGEERAKGNILERFSAQQFPDLHSELNLSSLELGDSALYFCASSVGGGTYGYTFGSGTRLTVV.

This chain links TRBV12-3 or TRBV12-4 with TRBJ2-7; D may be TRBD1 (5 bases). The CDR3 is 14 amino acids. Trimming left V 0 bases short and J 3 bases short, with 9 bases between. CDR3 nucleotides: TGTGCCAGCAGTTTAGCGCAGGGTTTCTACGAGCAGTACTTC. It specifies CASSLAQGFYEQYF.

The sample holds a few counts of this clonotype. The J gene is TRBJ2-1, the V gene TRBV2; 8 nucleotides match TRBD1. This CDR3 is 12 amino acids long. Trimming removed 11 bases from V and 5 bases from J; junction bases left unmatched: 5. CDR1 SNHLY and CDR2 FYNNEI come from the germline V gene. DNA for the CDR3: TGTGCCGCAGGGGGCGGGGACAATGAGCAGTTCTTC. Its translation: CAAGGGDNEQFF.